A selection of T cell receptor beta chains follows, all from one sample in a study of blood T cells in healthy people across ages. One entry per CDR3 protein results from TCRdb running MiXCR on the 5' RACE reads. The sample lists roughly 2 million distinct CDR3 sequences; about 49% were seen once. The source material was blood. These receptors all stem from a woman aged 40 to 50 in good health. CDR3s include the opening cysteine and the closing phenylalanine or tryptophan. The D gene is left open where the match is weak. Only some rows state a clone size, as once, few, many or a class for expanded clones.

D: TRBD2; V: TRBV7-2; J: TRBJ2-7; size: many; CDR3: CASSPSGGSSYEQYF; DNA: TGTGCCAGCAGCCCGAGCGGGGGAAGCTCCTACGAGCAGTACTTC
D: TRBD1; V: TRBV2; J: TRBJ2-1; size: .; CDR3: CASKTGQGAGGEQFF; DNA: TGTGCCAGCAAGACTGGACAGGGGGCCGGTGGTGAGCAGTTCTTC
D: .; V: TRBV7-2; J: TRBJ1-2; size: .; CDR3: CASSLVNINYGYTF; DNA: TGTGCCAGCAGCTTAGTAAACATTAACTATGGCTACACCTTC
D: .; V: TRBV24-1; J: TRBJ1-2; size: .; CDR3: CATSDARVYGYTF; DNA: TGTGCCACCAGTGATGCCCGGGTCTATGGCTACACCTTC
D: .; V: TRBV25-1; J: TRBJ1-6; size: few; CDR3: CASRESGFEDSPLHF; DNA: TGTGCCAGCAGGGAATCAGGGTTTGAGGATTCACCCCTCCACTTT
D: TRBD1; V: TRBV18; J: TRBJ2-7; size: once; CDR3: CASSPRGQGASNEQYF; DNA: TGTGCCAGCTCACCACGGGGGCAGGGGGCTTCCAACGAGCAGTACTTC
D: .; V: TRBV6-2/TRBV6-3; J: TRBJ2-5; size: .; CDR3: CASSDGTPGAGETQYF; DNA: TGTGCCAGCAGTGACGGGACACCCGGAGCTGGAGAGACCCAGTACTTC
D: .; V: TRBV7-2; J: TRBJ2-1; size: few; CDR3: CASSSQGLSGGGEQFF; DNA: TGTGCCAGCAGCTCTCAAGGACTATCAGGTGGCGGGGAGCAGTTCTTC
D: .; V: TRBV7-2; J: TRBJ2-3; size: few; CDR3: CASTPRAGSDTQYF; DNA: TGTGCCAGCACCCCGAGGGCTGGATCAGATACGCAGTATTTT
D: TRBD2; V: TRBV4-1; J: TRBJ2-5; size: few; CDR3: CASSPGTTERDAQYF; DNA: TGCGCCAGCAGCCCTGGGACTACTGAAAGAGACGCCCAGTACTTC
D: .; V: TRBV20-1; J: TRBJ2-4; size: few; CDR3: CSATPGQGKNIQYF; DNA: TGCAGTGCCACGCCGGGACAAGGGAAAAACATTCAGTACTTC
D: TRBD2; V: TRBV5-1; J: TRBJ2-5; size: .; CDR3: CASSPLAGVTGETQYF; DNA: TGCGCCAGCAGCCCACTAGCGGGGGTTACGGGGGAGACCCAGTACTTC
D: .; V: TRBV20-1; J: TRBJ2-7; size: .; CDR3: CSARDSRGAAGSSYEQYF; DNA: TGCAGTGCTAGAGATTCAAGAGGGGCGGCAGGAAGCTCCTACGAGCAGTACTTC
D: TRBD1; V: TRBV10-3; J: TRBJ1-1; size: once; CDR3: CAIRGDRDNTEAFF; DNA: TGTGCCATCAGGGGGGACAGGGATAACACTGAAGCTTTCTTT
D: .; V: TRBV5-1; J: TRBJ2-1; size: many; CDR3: CASSLGLNEQFF; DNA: TGCGCCAGCAGCTTGGGCCTGAATGAGCAGTTCTTC
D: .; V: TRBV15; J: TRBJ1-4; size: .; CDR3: CATSRKGTSNEKLFF; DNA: TGTGCCACCAGCAGGAAGGGGACATCTAATGAAAAACTGTTTTTT